This T cell receptor (beta chain) was found in a study of shared clonotypes between healthy human individuals. This clone showed up just once. Antigen unknown. The table came from immunoSEQ multiplex PCR; TCRdb's copy has only in-frame clones and leaves some out. The sample records around 2.3 million clones, 90% to 97% being singletons. Findings and limits, study-wide: Clonotype sharing among the donors was expected to vary with sequencing depth. Limitation of the genetic and exposure-history diversity represented came from the few donors.

The length of the CDR3 is 16 residues. V was clipped by 1 base and J by 3 bases, with 13 bases between them. Germline V gene lookup returns CDR1 MNHNS and CDR2 SASEGT. The sample taken for sequencing was naive CD4+ T cells sorted from blood. Documented subset: CD45RA+ positively selected. The receptor comes from a man between 18 and 29 years old in good health. This rearrangement joins TRBV6-1 to TRBJ1-3, with a possible D match to TRBD1 (5 bases). The CDR3 nucleotides are TGTGCCAGCAGTGAAGGTTTATGGGGCTTTGGAAACACCATATATTTT. Translated, it gives CASSEGLWGFGNTIYF.